This TCR beta chain appears in the sequencing data of a study of beta chain features in type 1 diabetes. Germline V gives CDR1 SGHTA, CDR2 FQGNSA. The CDR3 runs to 16 residues. V lost 6 bases and J lost 6, with 21 bases in between. Sequenced material consisted of expressed TCRB transcripts (all of the isolated RNA was reverse transcribed). Around 3.57 million reads was the average for naive, central memory and regulatory T cell samples. Repertoires were generated with immunoSEQ multiplex PCR, while TCRdb's copy carries only in-frame clones and drops some. The sample has hundreds of thousands of clones; around 12% are singletons. Study outcomes and limitations: Highly expressing activated T cells could be over-counted with a cDNA template.

Purity of each sorted population was above 98%. A note on this clone: Its antigen is currently unknown.

This TCR derives from a man younger than 35 in good health. Source material: naive CD4+ T cells from blood. The V gene is TRBV7-2, the J gene TRBJ1-3, with a tentative D call TRBD1 (6 bases). The DNA of the CDR3 is TGTGCCAGCAGAATTCACAGGGTAAAGGATGCAAACACCATATATTTT. Translated, it gives CASRIHRVKDANTIYF.